This T cell receptor beta chain was found in a study of T cell responses to AZD1222 COVID-19 vaccine. V was clipped by 4 bases and J by 0 bases; unmatched bases: 3. Germline V lookup: CDR1 ENHRY, CDR2 SYGVKD. The CDR3 is 16 amino acids. Comments on this clone: Its antigen is currently unknown.

The study's findings and limits: Researchers report vaccine-associated CD4 TCRs spanning spike, with dominance at 160-218 and 743-854. Receipt of two AZD1222 doses was followed by a rise in Spike-specific TCR breadth and depth. Close to half of spike-specific TCRs reportedly recognize unmutated variant regions.

Produced via immunoSEQ multiplex PCR; TCRdb's table is partial and in-frame only. Among under 150,000 clones listed, around 91% were seen once. The V call is TRBV10-3, the J call TRBJ2-6; 7 nucleotides line up with TRBD1. The clonotype comes from an adult in good health. Sequences were derived from peripheral blood, sampled on day 0 of AZD1222 vaccination. The CDR3 DNA is TGTGCCATCAGTGGGGACAGAAACTCTGGGGCCAACGTCCTGACTTTC. Translated: CAISGDRNSGANVLTF.